This TCR beta chain was sequenced in a study of a mutant IDH1 vaccine in newly diagnosed glioma. The wider study: Earlier care involved radiotherapy, temozolomide, or both, and the majority received both.

A note on this clone: Its target is unknown.

Documented time point: week 47, end of study. Doses comprised 300 ug of mutant IDH1 20-mer peptide each, plus topical imiquimod. Profiled with immunoSEQ multiplex PCR; TCRdb holds only in-frame clones, not every one. The data show approximately 50,000 clones, 76% seen once. This CDR3 has 12 residues. The V gene's germline CDR1 is SGHDT and CDR2 YYEEEE. Between the trimmed V and J ends, which lost 6 bases and 6 bases, there was a span of 9 bases. This chain joins TRBV5-6 and TRBJ2-2; D gene ambiguous. This receptor was obtained from a woman aged 40 to 49 with glioma. Some clones in this sample may be carry-over from other donors' samples. The material sequenced was PBMCs, taken from a glioma patient whose treatment included an IDH1 peptide vaccine. DNA for the CDR3: TGTGCCAGCACCGCTTTCGCCGGGGAGCTGTTTTTT. Translated: CASTAFAGELFF.